This entry features one TCR beta chain sequence. In the authors' workflow: Amplifying reference gene primers gave estimates of nucleated cell counts. Here immunoSEQ multiplex PCR was the method, and the copy in TCRdb shows in-frame clones only, minus some. The DNA gave D and trimming, while V, J and clone size come from that table. This table has 95,000 to 130,000 clones, approximately 90% appearing once. V shed 6 bases and J 5 bases; nucleotides not matched to a gene: 9. The CDR3 totals 15 residues. The V gene's germline CDR1 is WNHNN and CDR2 SYGVQD (reference sequence). These data are taken from a study of blood T cell repertoires in COVID-19. Across the whole study: Whether acute or convalescent, the COVID-19 samples came from the United States, Italy and Spain. The cDNA or gDNA used as material had been derived from T cells, B-cell-depleted T cells, or PBMCs.

The specimen was peripheral blood. The source of this sequence is a human donor with active COVID-19. The donor label of this sample is uncertain. The rearrangement links TRBV10-1 to TRBJ2-5; TRBD1 aligns across 10 bases. Written as DNA, the CDR3 is TGCGCCAGCAGAGCGAGACAGGGGGCCGGGGAGACCCAGTACTTC. It is translated as CASRARQGAGETQYF.